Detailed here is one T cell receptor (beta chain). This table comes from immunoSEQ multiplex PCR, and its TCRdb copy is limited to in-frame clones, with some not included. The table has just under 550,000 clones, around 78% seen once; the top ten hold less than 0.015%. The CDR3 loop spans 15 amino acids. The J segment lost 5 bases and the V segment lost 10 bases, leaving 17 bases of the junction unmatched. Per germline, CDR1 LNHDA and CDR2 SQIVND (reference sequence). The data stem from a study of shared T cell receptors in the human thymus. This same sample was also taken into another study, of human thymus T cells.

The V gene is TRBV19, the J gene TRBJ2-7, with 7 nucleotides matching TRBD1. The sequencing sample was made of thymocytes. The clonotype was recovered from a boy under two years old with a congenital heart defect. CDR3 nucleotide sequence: TGTGCCACCCGTCCACGACAGGGAGCCCTAGACGAGCAGTACTTC. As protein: CATRPRQGALDEQYF.